This T cell receptor beta chain is from a study of early T cells in non-severe SARS-CoV-2 infection. Study results and limitations: Reliance on VDJdb matching favored anti-spike CD8 responses; private and CD4 specificities were missed.

This CDR3 is 13 amino acids long. Trimming shortened V by 1 base and J by 7 bases, and 8 bases separated the two germline ends. The germline CDR1 and CDR2 sequences are DFQATT and SNEGSKA (reference sequence). Researchers tagged individual cDNA molecules with unique molecular identifiers. Each CDR3 protein is one row after TCRdb ran MiXCR on the 5' RACE reads. The sample carries 45,000 to 55,000 distinct CDR3 sequences, about 7.8% recorded once. This clonotype has ten or more counts. The antigen is unknown. The gene calls are TRBV20-1 and TRBJ1-6; D not resolved. This TCR was recovered from an adult who was a healthcare worker with PCR-confirmed SARS-CoV-2 infection or an uninfected control (not recorded which). Input material: whole blood. The DNA of the CDR3 is TGCAGTGCTAGAGGAGTTTTAAATTCACCCCTCCACTTT. Protein: CSARGVLNSPLHF.